Presented here are 22 T cell receptor beta chains from one specimen sequenced in a study of spatial heterogeneity in lung cancer (dated by TCRdb to between 2018 and 2021). In the paper's terms, the time point label means: sample taken at primary tumor resection. Beyond this particular receptor, the publication reports: The tumor nonsynonymous mutation count correlated with the number of expanded intratumoral alpha and beta TCRs.

To prepare the library, 5' RACE was applied. Sequencing took place on a NextSeq 500. In-frame beta chains were kept once TCRdb had trimmed the public reads at Q25 with fastp and called clones with MiXCR. All rows with the same CDR3 protein become a single entry with the most common DNA and genes. The sample table lists 20,000 to 25,000 distinct CDR3 sequences, over 2.5% of them with a count of one. The ten largest clones add up to 7.7% of the sample. Antigen specificity for these receptors is unknown. The material was lung tumor tissue, obtained at surgery. The source is a male donor with early-stage non-small cell lung cancer.

This clonotype came up many times. The chain is built from TRBV5-6 and TRBJ2-1; TRBD2 matches at 15 bases. Looked up from germline, CDR1 is SGHDT and CDR2 is YYEEEE. The ends lost 2 bases at V and 10 bases at J; junction bases unmatched: 1. The length of the CDR3 is 14 residues. The CDR3 coding sequence is TGTGCCAGCAGCTTCGGACTAGCGGGAGGGGAGCAGTTCTTC. Translated: CASSFGLAGGEQFF.

This clonotype was picked up many times. The gene calls are TRBV11-2 and TRBJ2-1; no clear D. This CDR3 contains 12 residues. Trimming pared 4 bases from V and 4 bases from J, leaving 5 bases between. The germline V gene has CDR1 SGHAT and CDR2 FQNNGV. The CDR3 reads CASSSTYNEQFF. Written as DNA, the CDR3 is TGTGCCAGCAGCTCAACTTACAATGAGCAGTTCTTC.

This clonotype was seen ten or more times. The J gene is TRBJ2-7, the V gene TRBV20-1; 13 nucleotides line up with TRBD2. Germline loops: CDR1 DFQATT, CDR2 SNEGSKA (reference sequence). This CDR3 comprises 15 residues. V was clipped by 2 bases and J by 3 bases; unmatched bases: 4. DNA of the CDR3: TGCAGTGCTAGACCCGGACTAGCGGGAGACTACGAGCAGTACTTC. Translated, it gives CSARPGLAGDYEQYF.

This clonotype was picked up many times. V gene TRBV12-3 or TRBV12-4 combines with J gene TRBJ2-5; 10 nucleotides line up with TRBD2. Losses at the gene ends were 2 bases for V and 0 bases for J; bases not matched to a gene: 0. This CDR3 is built from 15 residues. The CDR3: CASSLTSGDQETQYF. The CDR3 region has the DNA TGTGCCAGCAGTTTAACTAGCGGGGACCAAGAGACCCAGTACTTC.

This clonotype was counted many times. V is TRBV19 and J is TRBJ2-1; D not resolved. The CDR3 runs 13 residues. V was shortened by 1 base and J by 10 bases, with 11 bases between the two germline ends. Germline CDR1 is LNHDA and CDR2 is SQIVND (reference sequence). CDR3 DNA: TGTGCCAGTAGTATAGCCCCGATTAACGAGCAGTTCTTC. Translating it yields CASSIAPINEQFF. Using reference TRBV19 and TRBJ2-1 for the parts outside the CDR3, the full variable domain is DGGITQSPKYLFRKEGQNVTLSCEQNLNHDAMYWYRQDPGQGLRLIYYSQIVNDFQKGDIAEGYSVSREKKESFPLTVTSAQKNPTAFYLCASSIAPINEQFFGPGTRLTVL.

This clonotype was detected ten times or more. V usage is TRBV28 and J usage is TRBJ2-1; tentatively, D is TRBD2 (5 bases). Germline V gene sequence: CDR1 MDHEN, CDR2 SYDVKM. V was shortened by 3 bases and J by 9 bases, with 12 bases between the two germline ends. The length of the CDR3 is 13 residues. CDR3 DNA: TGTGCCAGCAGTTTGGAGGAACGTAGTGAGCAGTTCTTC. This gives the protein CASSLEERSEQFF.

This clonotype came up many times. V usage is TRBV7-2 and J usage is TRBJ1-2; D might be TRBD1 (6 bases). V was trimmed by 5 bases and J by 8 bases, leaving 21 bases between them. Germline V gene lookup returns CDR1 SGHTA and CDR2 FQGNSA. This CDR3 contains 15 residues. The DNA for the CDR3 is TGTGCCAGCAGCCTCACCGTAGGGCAGGGGCGCGGCTACACCTTC. Its protein is CASSLTVGQGRGYTF.

This clonotype was picked up many times. The CDR3 is CASNRGGNQPQHF. CDR3 sequence (DNA): TGTGCCAGCAACAGAGGAGGTAATCAGCCCCAGCATTTT. The gene calls are TRBV6-2 or TRBV6-3 and TRBJ1-5, with no clear D. CDR3 length: 13 residues. Germline loops: CDR1 MNHEY, CDR2 SVGEGT. Trimming removed 7 bases from V and 4 bases from J, with 11 bases in between.

This clonotype was found many times. V is TRBV10-3 and J is TRBJ2-5; the match to TRBD1 covers 8 bases. The CDR3 covers 14 residues. The ends lost 8 bases at V and 2 bases at J; junction bases unmatched: 7. The germline V gene has CDR1 ENHRY and CDR2 SYGVKD. CDR3 loop: CAISSGQGQETQYF. DNA of the CDR3: TGTGCCATCTCCAGCGGACAGGGACAAGAGACCCAGTACTTC.

This clonotype was detected many times. J is TRBJ2-1 and V is TRBV7-2, with a tentative D call TRBD1 (5 bases). V dropped 1 base and J dropped 10 bases, with 8 bases sitting between them. Germline V CDR1 and CDR2: SGHTA, FQGNSA. CDR3 length: 12 residues. CDR3 amino acids: CASSLGGWEQFF. The CDR3 DNA sequence: TGTGCCAGCAGCTTAGGGGGCTGGGAGCAGTTCTTC. Based on the CDR3 plus reference TRBV7-2 and TRBJ2-1, the full variable domain is GAGVSQSPSNKVTEKGKDVELRCDPISGHTALYWYRQSLGQGLEFLIYFQGNSAPDKSGLPSDRFSAERTGGSVSTLTIQRTQQEDSAVYLCASSLGGWEQFFGPGTRLTVL.

This clonotype was picked up many times. The CDR3 nucleotides read TGCAGTGCTAGGGGCCGCAGGACAGAAAGGGATGGCTACACCTTC. It specifies CSARGRRTERDGYTF. This sequence joins TRBV20-1 and TRBJ1-2, with D perhaps TRBD1 (6 bases). In germline, CDR1 is DFQATT, CDR2 SNEGSKA (reference sequence). This CDR3 contains 15 residues. V was cut by 3 bases and J by 6 bases, with 20 bases left in between.

This clonotype has a count of ten or more. CDR3 protein: CASRSGMNGELFF. In DNA form, the CDR3 reads TGTGCCAGTAGGAGCGGGATGAACGGGGAGCTGTTTTTT. This rearrangement joins TRBV19 to TRBJ2-2; 7 bases line up with TRBD2. From germline, CDR1 is LNHDA and CDR2 SQIVND (reference sequence). This CDR3 has 13 amino acids. With 6 bases clipped from V and 7 bases from J, the junction kept 5 bases outside the gene matches.

This clonotype was counted ten times or more. This rearrangement joins TRBV10-3 to TRBJ2-7; D may be TRBD1 (6 bases). This CDR3 has 12 amino acids. With 6 bases removed from V and 4 bases from J, the gap between germline ends came to 10 bases. The germline V gene encodes CDR1 ENHRY and CDR2 SYGVKD. CDR3 residues: CAIRDRQYEQYF. The CDR3 DNA reads TGTGCCATCAGGGACAGACAATACGAGCAGTACTTC.

This clonotype has at least ten counts. The V and J genes are TRBV2 and TRBJ2-5, with 7 bases that match TRBD1. V was clipped by 8 bases and J by 4 bases; unmatched bases: 10. CDR3 length: 14 residues. Per germline, CDR1 SNHLY and CDR2 FYNNEI. The CDR3 nucleotides read TGTGCCAGCCTCACTACAGGGGTAGCAGAGACCCAGTACTTC. Translated, it gives CASLTTGVAETQYF.

The V gene is TRBV12-3 or TRBV12-4, the J gene TRBJ1-2; D uncertain. V lost 4 bases and J 0 bases, leaving 6 bases between the germline ends. CDR3 length: 13 residues. For the CDR3, the DNA is TGTGCCAGCAGTTGGCAACCTAACTATGGCTACACCTTC. It yields the protein CASSWQPNYGYTF.

This clonotype was seen repeatedly, ten times or more. This rearrangement joins TRBV12-3 or TRBV12-4 to TRBJ2-1; 8 bases agree with TRBD2. Trimming took 5 bases from V and 2 from J; bases not matched to a gene: 5. CDR3 length: 15 amino acids. DNA of the CDR3: TGTGCCAGCAGTATTAGCGGGAACACCTACAATGAGCAGTTCTTC. Its translation: CASSISGNTYNEQFF.

There are many counts of this clonotype. CDR3 sequence reads: CASTRDRGQETQYF. CDR3 in DNA: TGTGCCAGCACGCGGGACAGGGGGCAAGAGACCCAGTACTTC. The rearrangement links TRBV12-3 or TRBV12-4 to TRBJ2-5; 11 bases fit TRBD1. V was pared by 7 bases and J by 2 bases, with 3 bases of the junction left unmatched. The CDR3 contains 14 residues.

This clonotype appeared many times. The V call is TRBV7-6, the J call TRBJ2-7; a possible D gene is TRBD2 (6 bases). The CDR3 extends over 15 amino acids. Trimming removed 4 bases at V and 2 bases at J, with 15 bases between. The germline CDR1 and CDR2 sequences are SGHVS and FNYEAQ. The CDR3 here is CASSSGGGFTYEQYF. Here the CDR3 DNA reads TGTGCCAGCAGCTCCGGGGGTGGATTTACCTACGAGCAGTACTTC.

Ten or more counts support this clonotype. This chain joins TRBV24-1 and TRBJ2-3; D remains unclear. This CDR3 contains 12 residues. Germline values: CDR1 KGHDR, CDR2 SFDVKD. Trimming took 5 bases from V and 5 from J, leaving 7 bases between them. The CDR3 DNA is TGTGCCACCAGTGTGAGAAAAGATACGCAGTATTTT. Protein sequence: CATSVRKDTQYF.

This clonotype came up many times. In DNA, the CDR3 is TGCGCCAGCAGAGCCGGGACAGTCGGTTCACCCCTCCACTTT. Amino acids: CASRAGTVGSPLHF. The chain carries TRBV10-2 and TRBJ1-6; 7 bases map to TRBD1. CDR3 length: 14 residues. V was clipped by 6 bases and J by 9 bases; unmatched bases: 8. The germline CDR1 and CDR2 sequences are WSHSY and SAAADI.

This clonotype was recorded at least ten times. The genes are TRBV11-2 and TRBJ2-1; 11 positions match TRBD2. CDR3 length equals 20 residues. CDR1 is SGHAT and CDR2 is FQNNGV in the germline V gene. V lost 2 bases to trimming and J lost 0 bases; unmatched junction nucleotides: 12. The CDR3 DNA follows: TGTGCCAGCAGCTTAATTCAAACTAGCGGGAGACCCCGCTCCTACAATGAGCAGTTCTTC. This sequence encodes CASSLIQTSGRPRSYNEQFF.

This clonotype was picked up many times. This sequence joins TRBV12-3 or TRBV12-4 and TRBJ2-5; possible D gene TRBD2, 6 bases. The CDR3 runs to 16 residues. V lost 6 bases, J lost 4 bases, and 21 bases lay in between. CDR3 residues: CASSQTRGERGETQYF. The CDR3 region has the DNA TGTGCCAGCAGCCAAACCCGCGGGGAAAGGGGAGAGACCCAGTACTTC.